Below are 17 T cell receptor beta chains sequenced from a single sample in a study of T cells in Graves' hyperthyroidism and ophthalmopathy. TCR beta CDR3 sequences were amplified from RNA transcripts. The HTBI primer set served for first-round RT-PCR of the TCR CDR3. TCRdb re-called the multiplex PCR reads through MiXCR, storing one row per CDR3 protein. The table shows over 700,000 distinct CDR3 sequences, with about 35% occurring only once. Sequenced input: blood. Receptors originate from a woman aged 40 to 50 with Graves' hyperthyroidism.

This clonotype has a handful of counts. The chain has TRBV7-9 and TRBJ2-6; TRBD1 matches at 7 bases. The germline V gene encodes CDR1 SEHNR and CDR2 FQNEAQ (reference sequence). CDR3 length: 16 amino acids. The V and J ends lost 5 bases and 2 bases, in that order; junction bases with no gene match: 6. As DNA, the CDR3 is TGTGCCAGCAGCCTTCAAGGGACAGCTGGGGCCAACGTCCTGACTTTC. This encodes CASSLQGTAGANVLTF.

The chain combines TRBV28 with TRBJ1-1; 9 nucleotides match TRBD1. The CDR3 is made up of 13 amino acids. Per germline, CDR1 MDHEN and CDR2 SYDVKM. The ends lost 6 bases at V and 10 bases at J; junction bases unmatched: 9. The CDR3 region has the DNA TGTGCCAGCAGAGCCCGGGACAGGGTACGAGCTTTCTTT. Its protein is CASRARDRVRAFF.

There are many counts of this clonotype. The chain links TRBV24-1 to TRBJ2-5, with D possibly TRBD2 on 6 matching bases. The CDR3 covers 14 residues. Trimming took off 2 bases at V and 2 bases at J, with 8 bases between the two ends. Germline V CDR1 and CDR2: KGHDR, SFDVKD. The CDR3 DNA is TGTGCCACCAGTGATTCAGCGGGTCAAGAGACCCAGTACTTC. As protein: CATSDSAGQETQYF.

This clonotype was seen many times. This sequence joins TRBV7-8 and TRBJ1-5; 7 bases line up with TRBD1. Trimming took 4 bases from V and 4 from J; bases not matched to a gene: 7. The CDR3 extends over 15 amino acids. Germline CDR1 and CDR2: SGHVS and FQNEAQ. The CDR3 loop reads CASSSGTAQNQPQHF. The CDR3 DNA reads as TGTGCCAGCAGCTCAGGGACAGCTCAAAATCAGCCCCAGCATTTT.

The V gene is TRBV28, the J gene TRBJ2-2; TRBD1 or TRBD2 may be the D gene (6 bases each). The V end lost 5 bases, the J end lost 4 bases, and 17 bases lay between the germline ends. This CDR3 region has 16 residues. Germline CDR1 is MDHEN and CDR2 is SYDVKM. The CDR3 spells CASSTSWGAFTGELFF. The DNA of the CDR3 is TGTGCCAGCAGTACCTCTTGGGGGGCATTCACCGGGGAGCTGTTTTTT.

This clonotype showed up many times. V gene TRBV12-3 or TRBV12-4 combines with J gene TRBJ1-5; 7 nucleotides line up with TRBD1. The CDR3 contains 13 residues. J lost 6 bases, V lost 6 bases, and 5 bases had no gene match. The CDR3 nucleotides read TGTGCCAGCAGCTTGACAGGGAGTCAGCCCCAGCATTTT. Protein sequence: CASSLTGSQPQHF.

This clonotype was seen repeatedly, ten times or more. V and J are TRBV10-3 and TRBJ2-2; perhaps TRBD1 as D (6 bases). CDR1 ENHRY and CDR2 SYGVKD come from the germline V gene. The CDR3 is made up of 14 amino acids. With 5 bases removed from V and 1 base from J, the gap between germline ends came to 8 bases. For the CDR3, the DNA is TGTGCCATCAGTATACAGGGGAACACCGGGGAGCTGTTTTTT. Translation: CAISIQGNTGELFF.

This clonotype was seen only a few times. CDR3 sequence: CASSVDRDRPQHF. CDR3 nucleotides: TGTGCCAGCAGTGTAGACCGGGACCGTCCCCAGCATTTT. The chain combines TRBV2 with TRBJ1-5; the D gene is possibly TRBD1 (5 bases). V gave up 4 bases and J gave up 10 bases, with 14 bases separating them. Per the germline V gene, CDR1 is SNHLY and CDR2 is FYNNEI. The CDR3 is 13 residues long.

This clonotype showed up many times. The chain joins TRBV20-1 to TRBJ1-2, with D possibly being TRBD1 (5 bases). The CDR3 length is 15 residues. Germline-derived CDR1 and CDR2 are DFQATT and SNEGSKA (reference sequence). V dropped 0 bases and J dropped 4 bases, with 15 bases sitting between them. For the CDR3, the DNA is TGCAGTGCTAGAGATCGAGGGACCCGGGTCTATGGCTACACCTTC. As protein: CSARDRGTRVYGYTF.

A word on this clonotype: A junction end diverges from the germline sequence, so it may reflect a read error. V is TRBV5-5 and J is TRBJ2-7; 12 bases are shared with TRBD1. Germline V lookup: CDR1 SGHKS, CDR2 YYEKEE (reference sequence). CDR3 size: 14 residues. Here the CDR3 reads CASSQGQGAEDQYF. The CDR3, as DNA: TGCGCCAGCAGCCAGGGACAGGGGGCAGAAGATCAGTACTTC.

This clonotype was detected a few times. V gene TRBV7-2 combines with J gene TRBJ2-7; D may correspond to TRBD1 or TRBD2 (6 bases each). V lost 5 bases and J 8 bases, leaving 16 bases between the germline ends. The germline gives CDR1 SGHTA, CDR2 FQGNSA. The CDR3 loop spans 13 amino acids. The CDR3 DNA follows: TGTGCCAGCAGCCAAGGGGGGAATAGAAAGCAGTACTTC. Its protein is CASSQGGNRKQYF.

This chain connects TRBV4-3 to TRBJ1-2, with D perhaps TRBD1 (5 bases). Germline V lookup: CDR1 LGHNA, CDR2 YSLEER. The CDR3 has 15 residues. V was pared by 0 bases and J by 7 bases, with 15 bases between. The CDR3 sequence: CASSQDRYGQGGYTF. For the CDR3, the DNA is TGCGCCAGCAGCCAAGATCGGTACGGGCAGGGTGGCTACACCTTC.

This clonotype was detected many times. The genes are TRBV19 and TRBJ1-2; D is unresolved. This CDR3 is built from 15 residues. Per germline, CDR1 LNHDA and CDR2 SQIVND (reference sequence). The germline V and J ends were trimmed by 4 bases and 7 bases, with 19 bases remaining between them. The DNA of the CDR3 is TGTGCCAGTAGTACCGGCCTAGGACGGTTCCCTGGCTACACCTTC. It translates to CASSTGLGRFPGYTF.

For this clonotype: This may be a read error: a much more frequent sequence differs by one nucleotide. The genes are TRBV6-5 and TRBJ1-2; TRBD1 might be the D (5 bases). The germline CDR1 and CDR2 sequences are MNHEY and SVGAGI. V lost 8 bases and J 3 bases, leaving 13 bases between the germline ends. The CDR3 sequence is 13 residues long. The DNA of the CDR3 is TGTGCCAGCGTCGGGGGAACCTACTATGGCTACACCTTC. Translation: CASVGGTYYGYTF.

The sample holds a few counts of this clonotype. This chain joins TRBV12-3 or TRBV12-4 and TRBJ2-5, with 11 nucleotides matching TRBD1. There are 18 residues in the CDR3. With 4 bases clipped from V and 1 base from J, the junction kept 11 bases outside the gene matches. The CDR3 sequence: CASSSGTGTGGLQETQYF. For the CDR3, the DNA is TGTGCCAGCAGTTCGGGGACCGGGACAGGGGGACTCCAAGAGACCCAGTACTTC.

A word on this clonotype: The junction departs from germline at one end; a sequencing error may be responsible. The rearrangement joins TRBV7-2 to TRBJ1-2; perhaps TRBD1 as D (6 bases). Germline CDR1 SGHTA, CDR2 FQGNSA. This CDR3 spans 18 amino acids. Here the CDR3 DNA reads TGTGCCGGCAGCTTAGCTGGGGGGCGCCGGACAAAACTGGGGGGCTACACCTTC. Translating it yields CAGSLAGGRRTKLGGYTF.

There are many counts of this clonotype. The CDR3 reads CASSLGDRAGANVLTF. CDR3 coding DNA: TGTGCCAGCAGCTTAGGGGACAGGGCTGGGGCCAACGTCCTGACTTTC. This chain connects TRBV7-4 to TRBJ2-6; 9 nucleotides match TRBD1. This CDR3 is built from 16 residues. Germline CDR1 reads SGHVT; CDR2 reads SQSDAQ. V gave up 1 base and J gave up 2 bases; unmatched junction bases: 0.